This T cell receptor beta chain originates from a study of regulatory T cells in long-lasting Graves disease. This clonotype came up many times. Arm-PCR of CDR3 regions and iRepertoire HTBI primers were the basis on which TCR beta libraries were built. TCRdb passed the multiplex PCR reads through MiXCR, listing each CDR3 protein once. The sample comprises over 450,000 distinct CDR3 sequences, 12% of which are singletons, and approximately 9% rests with the top ten. Time point described: newly diagnosed GD, antithyroid drugs for less than 3 months. Making the TCR library involved RNA that had been extracted from PBMCs. A further study also used this sample, focusing on T cells in Graves' hyperthyroidism and ophthalmopathy.

The receptor was derived from a woman aged 30 to 39 with Graves disease. Specimen: peripheral blood mononuclear cells (PBMCs), collected at new diagnosis, from a patient treated with antithyroid drugs.

This CDR3 is CASSPGRGGDNEQFF. The CDR3 DNA follows: TGTGCCAGTAGCCCCGGGAGAGGGGGGGACAATGAGCAGTTCTTC. The chain recombines TRBV19 with TRBJ2-1; D might be TRBD2 (7 bases). From germline, CDR1 is LNHDA and CDR2 SQIVND (reference sequence). The V end lost 6 bases, the J end lost 5 bases, and 17 bases lay between the germline ends. This CDR3 has 15 residues.